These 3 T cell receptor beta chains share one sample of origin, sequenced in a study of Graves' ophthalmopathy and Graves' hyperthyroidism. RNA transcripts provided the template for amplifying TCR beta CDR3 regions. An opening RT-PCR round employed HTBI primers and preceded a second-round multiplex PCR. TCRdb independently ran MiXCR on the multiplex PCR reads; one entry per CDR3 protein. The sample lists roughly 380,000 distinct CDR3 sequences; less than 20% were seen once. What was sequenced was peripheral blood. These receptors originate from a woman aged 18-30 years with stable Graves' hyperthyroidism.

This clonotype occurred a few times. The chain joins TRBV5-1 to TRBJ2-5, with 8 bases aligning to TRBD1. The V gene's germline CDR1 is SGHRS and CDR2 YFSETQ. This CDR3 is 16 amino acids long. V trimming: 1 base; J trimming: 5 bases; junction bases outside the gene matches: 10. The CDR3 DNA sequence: TGCGCCAGCAGCTTGTCCAATCCAGGGGGCTGGGAGACCCAGTACTTC. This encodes CASSLSNPGGWETQYF. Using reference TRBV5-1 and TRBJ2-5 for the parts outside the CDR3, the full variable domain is KAGVTQTPRYLIKTRGQQVTLSCSPISGHRSVSWYQQTPGQGLQFLFEYFSETQRNKGNFPGRFSGRQFSNSRSEMNVSTLELGDSALYLCASSLSNPGGWETQYFGPGTRLLVL.

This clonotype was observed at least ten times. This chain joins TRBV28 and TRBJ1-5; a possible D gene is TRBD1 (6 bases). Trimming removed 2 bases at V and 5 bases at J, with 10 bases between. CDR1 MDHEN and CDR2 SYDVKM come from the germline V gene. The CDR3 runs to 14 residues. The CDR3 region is CASSLLSGDQPQHF. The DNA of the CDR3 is TGTGCCAGCAGTTTACTGTCAGGGGATCAGCCCCAGCATTTT.

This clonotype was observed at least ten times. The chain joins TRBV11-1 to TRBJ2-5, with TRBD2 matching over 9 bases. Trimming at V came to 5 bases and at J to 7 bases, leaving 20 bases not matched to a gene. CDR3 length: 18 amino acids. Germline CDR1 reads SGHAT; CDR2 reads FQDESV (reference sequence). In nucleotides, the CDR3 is TGTGCCAGCAGCCTACCGAAGCAAAGACTAGCGGCCTTAAGGACCCAGTACTTC. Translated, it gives CASSLPKQRLAALRTQYF.